These T cell receptor beta chains were read from a single sample in a study of cytomegalovirus exposure and HLA in healthy donors. Sequenced by immunoSEQ multiplex PCR; TCRdb stores in-frame clones only, minus some. This sample has over 45,000 clones, with around 94% found just once. What was sequenced was PBMCs. The receptor source for this set is a man younger than 35 in good health and CMV-seronegative. Each CDR3 is given with its conserved first and last residue. Fields, in order: clone size, D gene, CDR3 length, J gene, V gene, CDR3 DNA, CDR3 protein. The D gene is left open where the match is weak. Clone size is given for some rows only: seen once, a few or many times, or a class if the clone is expanded.

abundance: -
d_gene: TRBD2
len: 17
j_gene: TRBJ2-2
v_gene: TRBV9
CDR3nt: TGTGCCAGCAGCGTAGCTAGCGGGAGGGGTTTGACCGGGGAGCTGTTTTTT
CDR3aa: CASSVASGRGLTGELFF

abundance: -
d_gene: TRBD2
len: 15
j_gene: TRBJ2-7
v_gene: TRBV9
CDR3nt: TGTGCCAGCAGCGTAGGGACTAGCCATGCCTACGAGCAGTACTTC
CDR3aa: CASSVGTSHAYEQYF

abundance: once
d_gene: -
len: 13
j_gene: TRBJ1-2
v_gene: TRBV7-2
CDR3nt: TGTGCCAGCAGCTTAGATACAGGCTATGGCTACACCTTC
CDR3aa: CASSLDTGYGYTF

abundance: -
d_gene: TRBD2
len: 19
j_gene: TRBJ2-2
v_gene: TRBV9
CDR3nt: TGTGCCAGCAGCGTAGGACTAGCGGGAGGCGGTGTGGGTCCGGGGGAGCTGTTTTTT
CDR3aa: CASSVGLAGGGVGPGELFF

abundance: -
d_gene: TRBD1
len: 15
j_gene: TRBJ2-3
v_gene: TRBV5-4
CDR3nt: TGTGCCAGCAGCCCGTTTAGGACAGGGACAGATACGCAGTATTTT
CDR3aa: CASSPFRTGTDTQYF

abundance: -
d_gene: TRBD1
len: 16
j_gene: TRBJ1-2
v_gene: TRBV4-3
CDR3nt: TGCGCCAGCAGCCCTTCTGGGGGACAGGGTGACTATGGCTACACCTTC
CDR3aa: CASSPSGGQGDYGYTF

abundance: -
d_gene: -
len: 16
j_gene: TRBJ1-4
v_gene: TRBV4-3
CDR3nt: TGCGCCAGCAGCCAGCTAAGGACACTCGGGAGTGAAAAACTGTTTTTT
CDR3aa: CASSQLRTLGSEKLFF

abundance: -
d_gene: TRBD2
len: 15
j_gene: TRBJ2-1
v_gene: TRBV5-6
CDR3nt: TGTGCCAGCAGCTCCCGGCTAGCGGGAGGTAATGAGCAGTTCTTC
CDR3aa: CASSSRLAGGNEQFF

abundance: once
d_gene: TRBD2
len: 15
j_gene: TRBJ2-5
v_gene: TRBV11-2
CDR3nt: TGTGCCAGCAGAAGTACCGGGACTAGCAAAGAGACCCAGTACTTC
CDR3aa: CASRSTGTSKETQYF

abundance: -
d_gene: TRBD2
len: 18
j_gene: TRBJ2-3
v_gene: TRBV9
CDR3nt: TGTGCCAGCAGCGTAGCTAGCGGGAGGCCCTTGAGCACAGATACGCAGTATTTT
CDR3aa: CASSVASGRPLSTDTQYF

abundance: once
d_gene: TRBD1
len: 16
j_gene: TRBJ2-7
v_gene: TRBV5-1
CDR3nt: TGCGCCAGCAGGGAAGACCTCCGGGACAGGGCTGCAGAGCAGTACTTC
CDR3aa: CASREDLRDRAAEQYF

abundance: -
d_gene: -
len: 17
j_gene: TRBJ1-4
v_gene: TRBV9
CDR3nt: TGTGCCAGCAGCCGTGACGGGGGGGCTAAGGGTAATGAAAAACTGTTTTTT
CDR3aa: CASSRDGGAKGNEKLFF

abundance: medium-sized
d_gene: TRBD2
len: 16
j_gene: TRBJ2-7
v_gene: TRBV27
CDR3nt: TGTGCCAGCAGTCCTGGACGACTAGCGGGTCGTAACGAGCAGTACTTC
CDR3aa: CASSPGRLAGRNEQYF

abundance: once
d_gene: TRBD1
len: 15
j_gene: TRBJ1-4
v_gene: TRBV14
CDR3nt: TGTGCCAGCACCGCGACAGGGGGGACTAATGAAAAACTGTTTTTT
CDR3aa: CASTATGGTNEKLFF

abundance: -
d_gene: TRBD2
len: 16
j_gene: TRBJ2-1
v_gene: TRBV14
CDR3nt: TGTGCCAGCAGTCAACTAGCGGGAGACTACTACAATGAGCAGTTCTTC
CDR3aa: CASSQLAGDYYNEQFF

abundance: -
d_gene: TRBD2
len: 13
j_gene: TRBJ2-1
v_gene: TRBV7-2
CDR3nt: TGTGCCAGCAGTCCCTCGGGAGGTTATGAGCAGTTCTTC
CDR3aa: CASSPSGGYEQFF

abundance: -
d_gene: TRBD1
len: 14
j_gene: TRBJ2-1
v_gene: TRBV7-3
CDR3nt: TGTGCCAGCAGCACGGGACAGGGTGAGAATGAGCAGTTCTTC
CDR3aa: CASSTGQGENEQFF

abundance: -
d_gene: -
len: 14
j_gene: TRBJ2-2
v_gene: TRBV7-9
CDR3nt: TGTGCCAGCAGTCCTAAGAGAGGTACCGGGGAGCTGTTTTTT
CDR3aa: CASSPKRGTGELFF